This T cell receptor (beta chain) was observed in a study of regulatory T cells in long-lasting Graves disease. As for the study in general: Antithyroid drugs had been given to newly diagnosed Graves' patients for under 3 months.

Study-level results: There were preferences for TRBV28, TRBJ1-2 and TRBJ2-5 in persistent disease.

The sample holds many counts of this clonotype. Its antigen remains unknown. The time point here: newly diagnosed GD, antithyroid drugs for less than 3 months. From PBMCs, RNA was extracted and then used to make the TCR library. Looked up from germline, CDR1 is MNHNS and CDR2 is SASEGT. The V gene lost 6 bases and the J gene lost 4 bases, with 10 bases spanning the gap. This CDR3 region has 12 residues. CDR3-region Arm-PCR and iRepertoire HTBI primers produced the TCR beta libraries. TCRdb independently ran MiXCR on the multiplex PCR reads; one entry per CDR3 protein. The sample holds about 440,000 distinct CDR3 sequences, under 15% seen once. This same sample was also taken into another study, of T cells in Graves' hyperthyroidism and ophthalmopathy. That paper adds: No ophthalmopathy progression within 18 months constituted stable Graves' hyperthyroidism.

Sequencing used peripheral blood mononuclear cells (PBMCs), obtained at new diagnosis, from a patient treated with antithyroid drugs. The clonotype comes from a woman aged 25 to 39 with Graves disease. J is TRBJ2-7 and V is TRBV6-1, with D tentatively TRBD2 (6 bases). DNA of the CDR3: TGTGCCAGCAGCGGGGGAACATACGAGCAGTACTTC. Residues: CASSGGTYEQYF.